This TCR beta chain originates from a study of T cell repertoires in cytomegalovirus infection. Across the whole study: A matching HLA type, together with CMV infection, was signaled by public TCR beta signatures.

In regard to this clonotype: Its target is unknown.

Study findings and constraints: Carriers of CMV plus the relevant HLA were identified by cumulative public TCR beta family frequency. HLA-C-restricted, CMV-specific TCR beta clonotypes were dominant ex vivo.

Via MiXCR, TCRdb re-called the reads, giving one row per CDR3 protein. The sample includes approximately 500,000 distinct CDR3 sequences, around 27% of them seen just once. V shed 0 bases and J 10 bases; nucleotides not matched to a gene: 6. This CDR3 spans 15 amino acids. Germline lookup yields CDR1 MGHRA and CDR2 YSYEKL. The specimen was PBMCs. The chain joins TRBV4-1 to TRBJ1-6; 7 bases are a match to TRBD1. The source is a human donor in good health (CMV status not recorded). Some clones in this sample may be carry-over from other donors' samples. In DNA, the CDR3 is TGCGCCAGCAGCCAAGAAGGACAGGACCGGTCACCCCTCCACTTT. Its protein product is CASSQEGQDRSPLHF.